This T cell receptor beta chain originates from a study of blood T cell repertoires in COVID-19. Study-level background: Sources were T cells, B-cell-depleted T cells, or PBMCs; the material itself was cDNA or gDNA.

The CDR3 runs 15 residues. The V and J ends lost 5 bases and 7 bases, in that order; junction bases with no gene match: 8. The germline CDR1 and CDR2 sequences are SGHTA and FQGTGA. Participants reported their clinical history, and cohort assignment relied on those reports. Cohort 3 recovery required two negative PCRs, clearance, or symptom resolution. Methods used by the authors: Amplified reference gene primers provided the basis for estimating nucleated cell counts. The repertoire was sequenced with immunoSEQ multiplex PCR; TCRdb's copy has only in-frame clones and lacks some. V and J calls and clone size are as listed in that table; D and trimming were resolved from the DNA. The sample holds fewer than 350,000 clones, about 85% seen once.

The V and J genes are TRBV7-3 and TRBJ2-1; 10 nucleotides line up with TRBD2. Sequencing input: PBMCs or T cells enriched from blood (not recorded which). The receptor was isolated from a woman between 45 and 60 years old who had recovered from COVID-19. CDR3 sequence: CASSNAGTSVNEQFF. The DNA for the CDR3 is TGTGCCAGCAGCAACGCCGGGACTAGCGTTAATGAGCAGTTCTTC.